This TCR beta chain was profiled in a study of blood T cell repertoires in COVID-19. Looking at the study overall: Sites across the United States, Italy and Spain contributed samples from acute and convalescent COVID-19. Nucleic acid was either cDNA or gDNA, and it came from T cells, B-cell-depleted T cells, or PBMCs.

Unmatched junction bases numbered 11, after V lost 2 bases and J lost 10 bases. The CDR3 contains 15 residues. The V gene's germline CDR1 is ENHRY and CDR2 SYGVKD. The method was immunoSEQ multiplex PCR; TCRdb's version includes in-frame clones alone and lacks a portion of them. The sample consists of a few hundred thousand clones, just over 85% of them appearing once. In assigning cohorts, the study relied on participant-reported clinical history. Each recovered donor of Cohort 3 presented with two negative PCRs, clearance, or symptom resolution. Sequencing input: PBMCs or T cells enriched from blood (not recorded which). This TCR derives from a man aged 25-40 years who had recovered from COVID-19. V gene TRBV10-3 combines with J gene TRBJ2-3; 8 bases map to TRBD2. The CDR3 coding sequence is TGTGCCATCAGTGAGGTGGTAGCGGGGTCCGGGGCGCAGTATTTT. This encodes CAISEVVAGSGAQYF.